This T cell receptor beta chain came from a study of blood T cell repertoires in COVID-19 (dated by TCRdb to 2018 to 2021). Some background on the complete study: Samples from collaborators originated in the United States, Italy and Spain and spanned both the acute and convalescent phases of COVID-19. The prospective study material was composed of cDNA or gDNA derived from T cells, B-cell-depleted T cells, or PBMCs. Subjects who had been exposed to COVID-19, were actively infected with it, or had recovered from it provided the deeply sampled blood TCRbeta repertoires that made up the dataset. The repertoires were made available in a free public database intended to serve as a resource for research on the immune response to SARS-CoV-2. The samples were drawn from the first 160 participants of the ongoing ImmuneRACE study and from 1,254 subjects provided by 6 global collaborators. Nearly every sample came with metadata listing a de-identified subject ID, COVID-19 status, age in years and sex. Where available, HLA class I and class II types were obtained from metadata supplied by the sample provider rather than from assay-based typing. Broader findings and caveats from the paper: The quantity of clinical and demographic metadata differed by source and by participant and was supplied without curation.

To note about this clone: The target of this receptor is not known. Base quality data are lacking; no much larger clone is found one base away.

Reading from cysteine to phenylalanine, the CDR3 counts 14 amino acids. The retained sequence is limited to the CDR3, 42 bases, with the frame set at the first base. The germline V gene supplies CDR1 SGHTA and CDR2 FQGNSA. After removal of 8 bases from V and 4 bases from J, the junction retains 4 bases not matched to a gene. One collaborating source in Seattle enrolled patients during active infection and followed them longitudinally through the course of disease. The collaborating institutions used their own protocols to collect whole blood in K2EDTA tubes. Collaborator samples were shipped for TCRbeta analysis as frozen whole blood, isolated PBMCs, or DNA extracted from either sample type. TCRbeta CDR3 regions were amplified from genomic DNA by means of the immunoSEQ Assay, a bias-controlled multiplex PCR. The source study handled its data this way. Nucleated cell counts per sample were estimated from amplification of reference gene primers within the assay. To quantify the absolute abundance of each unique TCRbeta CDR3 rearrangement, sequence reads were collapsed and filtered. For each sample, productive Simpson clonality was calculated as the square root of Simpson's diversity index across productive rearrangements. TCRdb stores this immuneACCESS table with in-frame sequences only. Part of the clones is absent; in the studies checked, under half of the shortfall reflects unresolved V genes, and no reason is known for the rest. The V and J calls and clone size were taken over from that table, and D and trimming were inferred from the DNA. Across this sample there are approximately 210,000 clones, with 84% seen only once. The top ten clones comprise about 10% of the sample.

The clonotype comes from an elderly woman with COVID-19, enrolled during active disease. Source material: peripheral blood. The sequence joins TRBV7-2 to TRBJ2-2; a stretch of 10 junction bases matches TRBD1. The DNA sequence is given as TGTGCCAGCTTAAGGGACAGGGGCACCGGGGAGCTGTTTTTT. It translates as CASLRDRGTGELFF.